Below, one T cell receptor (beta chain) is given with its context. The antigen remains unidentified. Trimming shortened V by 0 bases and J by 2 bases, and 9 bases separated the two germline ends. The CDR3 has 15 residues. From germline, CDR1 is SGHDT and CDR2 YYEEEE. The entry originates in a study of cytomegalovirus exposure and HLA in healthy donors. Study context: As an earlier analysis found, 180 million or so T cells yielded fewer than 130 million unique TCR beta sequences. Study-wide findings and caveats: Testing in vitro showed a few CMV-associated chains specific for CMV antigens. Sequencing depth roughly uniform across donors was assumed in presence/absence analyses.

Researchers ran the PCR with 60 Vbeta and 13 Jbeta primers. Profiled with immunoSEQ multiplex PCR; TCRdb holds only in-frame clones, not every one. In the table there are about 160,000 clones, approximately 79% of which are singletons. Regarding donors, all were healthy bone marrow donors. Sequences were obtained from PBMCs. The TCR originated in a man aged 40-49 years in good health and CMV-seronegative. The rearrangement uses TRBV5-6 and TRBJ1-5; TRBD1 is a possible D gene (5 bases). For the CDR3, the DNA is TGTGCCAGCAGCTTGGGGGGGAGGGGCAATCAGCCCCAGCATTTT. Translation gives CASSLGGRGNQPQHF.